This T cell receptor (beta chain) was obtained from a study of beta chain features in type 1 diabetes. Whole-study context: Cell yields, gender and age were comparable in patients and healthy donors.

The germline gives CDR1 SGHVS, CDR2 FNYEAQ. This CDR3 region has 15 residues. Trimming removed 5 bases from V and 1 base from J; junction bases left unmatched: 5. The purity of all sorted populations exceeded 95%. Study results and caveats: Any role of HLA type in TCRB rearrangement remained unresolved here. The naive, central memory and Treg TCRB repertoires of patients appeared to be more similar to one another than those of healthy donors. Within each of all four CD4+ subsets, Type 1 diabetes patients had TCRB CDR3s that were moderately but significantly shorter.

Notes on this clone: Its specificity is unknown.

The whole isolated RNA underwent reverse transcription, so sequencing captured expressed TCRB transcripts. The assay was immunoSEQ multiplex PCR, and TCRdb's table has in-frame clones only and misses some. The table has some 360,000 clones, roughly a tenth seen once; the top ten hold roughly 0.6%. This sequence joins TRBV7-6 and TRBJ1-3; the match to TRBD1 covers 7 bases. Sequenced input: central memory CD4+ T cells from blood. This TCR came from a man aged 25-45 years with type 1 diabetes. CDR3 DNA: TGTGCCAGCAGCATGGGGACAGTATCTGGAAACACCATATATTTT. Protein sequence: CASSMGTVSGNTIYF.